This is a list of T cell receptor beta chains from one sample in a study of blood T cell repertoires in COVID-19. Sequencing was performed with immunoSEQ multiplex PCR; in TCRdb, only in-frame clones are kept and a portion is missing. The table lists 95,000 to 110,000 clones, 75% to 90% of them singletons. The sequencing sample was made of peripheral blood. The receptor set was obtained from a man between 60 and 75 years old with acute or convalescent COVID-19. Both conserved end residues are part of each CDR3. A D gene is named only where the DNA matches it firmly. A row's size may be missing; if present it is once, few, many or a size class.

J gene: TRBJ1-1
D gene: NA
V gene: TRBV18
clone size: NA
CDR3 DNA: TGTGCCAGCTCACCAGTAGGAGAAGTAAACACTGAAGCTTTCTTT
CDR3 protein: CASSPVGEVNTEAFF

J gene: TRBJ2-3
D gene: NA
V gene: TRBV2
clone size: NA
CDR3 DNA: TGTGCCAGCAGTGAAGTTAGTAGCACAGATACGCAGTATTTT
CDR3 protein: CASSEVSSTDTQYF

J gene: TRBJ2-1
D gene: NA
V gene: TRBV7-2
clone size: few
CDR3 DNA: TGTGCCAGCAGCCATAGCGGCGGTGAGCAGTTCTTC
CDR3 protein: CASSHSGGEQFF

J gene: TRBJ1-4
D gene: NA
V gene: TRBV5-5
clone size: NA
CDR3 DNA: TGTGCCAGCAGCGCCGGATCCTGGGGGCGCCAGGGGGAAAAACTGTTTTTT
CDR3 protein: CASSAGSWGRQGEKLFF

J gene: TRBJ1-1
D gene: NA
V gene: TRBV7-8
clone size: NA
CDR3 DNA: TGTGCCAGCAGCCCACAAACGGACATTTCGAACACTGAAGCTTTCTTT
CDR3 protein: CASSPQTDISNTEAFF

J gene: TRBJ1-2
D gene: NA
V gene: TRBV14
clone size: NA
CDR3 DNA: TGTGCCAGCAGCCTTCAGGGGATTACTAACTATGGCTACACCTTC
CDR3 protein: CASSLQGITNYGYTF

J gene: TRBJ1-5
D gene: NA
V gene: TRBV19
clone size: NA
CDR3 DNA: TGTGCCAGTAGTATAGGGGTCGACAGGCCCCAGCATTTT
CDR3 protein: CASSIGVDRPQHF

J gene: TRBJ1-4
D gene: TRBD1
V gene: TRBV19
clone size: NA
CDR3 DNA: TGTGCCAGTAGTACGAATACAGGGGCCGCCGGCGAAAAACTGTTTTTT
CDR3 protein: CASSTNTGAAGEKLFF

J gene: TRBJ2-7
D gene: NA
V gene: TRBV19
clone size: NA
CDR3 DNA: TGTGCCAGTAGTACCCTCTCGGCAGCGTCCTACGAGCAGTACTTC
CDR3 protein: CASSTLSAASYEQYF

J gene: TRBJ1-5
D gene: NA
V gene: TRBV21-1
clone size: few
CDR3 DNA: TGTGCCAGCAGCAAGGGCGAACCGGATAGCAATCAGCCCCAGCATTTT
CDR3 protein: CASSKGEPDSNQPQHF

J gene: TRBJ1-1
D gene: TRBD1
V gene: TRBV5-4
clone size: NA
CDR3 DNA: TGTGCCAGCAGCTTTTACAGGGGAAGGGCTGAAGCTTTCTTT
CDR3 protein: CASSFYRGRAEAFF

J gene: TRBJ2-4
D gene: TRBD1
V gene: TRBV5-1
clone size: NA
CDR3 DNA: TGCGCCAGCAGCTTGGGTTTTCGGCAGGGGGCCCAAAACATTCAGTACTTC
CDR3 protein: CASSLGFRQGAQNIQYF

J gene: TRBJ2-3
D gene: TRBD2
V gene: TRBV4-1
clone size: NA
CDR3 DNA: TGCGCCAGCAGCCTTGTTTGGGGCGGGAGTAGGACAGATACGCAGTATTTT
CDR3 protein: CASSLVWGGSRTDTQYF

J gene: TRBJ1-5
D gene: NA
V gene: TRBV7-2
clone size: NA
CDR3 DNA: TGTGCCAGCAGCTTAGGGCCAGATAGCAATCAGCCCCAGCATTTT
CDR3 protein: CASSLGPDSNQPQHF

J gene: TRBJ1-3
D gene: NA
V gene: TRBV6-6
clone size: NA
CDR3 DNA: TGTGCCAGCAGTTTGTCGCGTTACACCATATATTTT
CDR3 protein: CASSLSRYTIYF

J gene: TRBJ2-1
D gene: NA
V gene: TRBV6-2/TRBV6-3
clone size: many
CDR3 DNA: TGTGCCAGCAGTTACCCCAGTGAGCAGTTCTTC
CDR3 protein: CASSYPSEQFF

J gene: TRBJ2-2
D gene: TRBD2
V gene: TRBV19
clone size: NA
CDR3 DNA: TGTGCCAGTAGTTTCGGGGTGACGGGAGGTTCGAACGGGGAGCTGTTTTTT
CDR3 protein: CASSFGVTGGSNGELFF

J gene: TRBJ2-1
D gene: NA
V gene: TRBV12-5
clone size: NA
CDR3 DNA: TGTGCTAGTTTCGGGGGTTGGCCGACTGAGCAGTTCTTC
CDR3 protein: CASFGGWPTEQFF

J gene: TRBJ1-5
D gene: NA
V gene: TRBV28
clone size: NA
CDR3 DNA: TGTGCCAGCACTCAGAGGGCTCAGCCCCAGCATTTT
CDR3 protein: CASTQRAQPQHF

J gene: TRBJ2-1
D gene: NA
V gene: TRBV7-2
clone size: NA
CDR3 DNA: TGTGCCAGCAGCAGCGGGCATGAGCAGTTCTTC
CDR3 protein: CASSSGHEQFF

J gene: TRBJ2-6
D gene: TRBD1
V gene: TRBV7-9
clone size: NA
CDR3 DNA: TGTGCCAGCAGCTTAACAGGGGCTGGGGCCAACGTCCTGACTTTC
CDR3 protein: CASSLTGAGANVLTF

J gene: TRBJ1-4
D gene: NA
V gene: TRBV29-1
clone size: NA
CDR3 DNA: TGCAGCGTTGAAGATGGGTGGGGCGCCGGTGAAAAACTGTTTTTT
CDR3 protein: CSVEDGWGAGEKLFF

J gene: TRBJ2-6
D gene: NA
V gene: TRBV27
clone size: NA
CDR3 DNA: TGTGCCAGCAGTTCTACAGGGTCTGGGGCCAACGTCCTGACTTTC
CDR3 protein: CASSSTGSGANVLTF

J gene: TRBJ1-3
D gene: NA
V gene: TRBV5-1
clone size: NA
CDR3 DNA: TGCGCCAGCAGCTTGGGACTCTCTGGAAACACCATATATTTT
CDR3 protein: CASSLGLSGNTIYF

J gene: TRBJ2-1
D gene: TRBD1
V gene: TRBV29-1
clone size: NA
CDR3 DNA: TGCAGCGTTGAGACAGGGGCTGTGAAGCAGTTCTTC
CDR3 protein: CSVETGAVKQFF